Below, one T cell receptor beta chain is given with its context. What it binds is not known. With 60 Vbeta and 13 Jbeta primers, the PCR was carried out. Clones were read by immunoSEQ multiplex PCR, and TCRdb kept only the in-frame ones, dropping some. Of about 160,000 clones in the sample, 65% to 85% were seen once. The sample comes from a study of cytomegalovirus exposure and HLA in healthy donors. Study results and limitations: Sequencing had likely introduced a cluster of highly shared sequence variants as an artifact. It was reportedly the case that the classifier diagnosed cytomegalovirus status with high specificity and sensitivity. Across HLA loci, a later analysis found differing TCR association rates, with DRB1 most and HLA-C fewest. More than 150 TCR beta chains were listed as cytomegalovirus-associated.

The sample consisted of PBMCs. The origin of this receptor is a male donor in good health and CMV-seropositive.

This CDR3 is CASGRQGGNYGYTF. The CDR3 DNA reads TGTGCCAGCGGGAGACAGGGGGGAAACTATGGCTACACCTTC. The rearrangement links TRBV27 to TRBJ1-2, with 9 bases fitting TRBD1. Looked up from germline, CDR1 is MNHEY and CDR2 is SMNVEV (reference sequence). After removal of 8 bases from V and 2 bases from J, the junction contained 6 bases not matched to a gene. This CDR3 spans 14 amino acids.